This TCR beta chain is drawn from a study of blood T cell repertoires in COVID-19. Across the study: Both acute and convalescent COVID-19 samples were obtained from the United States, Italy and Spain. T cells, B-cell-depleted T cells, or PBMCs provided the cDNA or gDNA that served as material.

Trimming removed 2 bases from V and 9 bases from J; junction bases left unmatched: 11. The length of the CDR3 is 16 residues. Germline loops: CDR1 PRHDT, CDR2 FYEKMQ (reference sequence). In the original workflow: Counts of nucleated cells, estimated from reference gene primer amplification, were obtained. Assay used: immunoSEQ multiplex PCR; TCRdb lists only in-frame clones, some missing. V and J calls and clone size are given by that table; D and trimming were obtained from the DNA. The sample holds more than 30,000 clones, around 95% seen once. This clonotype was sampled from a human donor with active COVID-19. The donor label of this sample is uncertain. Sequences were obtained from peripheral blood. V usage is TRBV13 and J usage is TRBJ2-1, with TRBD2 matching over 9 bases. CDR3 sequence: CASSLMTAGGPSEQFF. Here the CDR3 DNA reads TGTGCCAGCAGCTTAATGACGGCGGGGGGGCCGAGTGAGCAGTTCTTC. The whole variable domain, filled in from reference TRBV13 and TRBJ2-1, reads AAGVIQSPRHLIKEKRETATLKCYPIPRHDTVYWYQQGPGQDPQFLISFYEKMQSDKGSIPDRFSAQQFSDYHSELNMSSLELGDSALYFCASSLMTAGGPSEQFFGPGTRLTVL.